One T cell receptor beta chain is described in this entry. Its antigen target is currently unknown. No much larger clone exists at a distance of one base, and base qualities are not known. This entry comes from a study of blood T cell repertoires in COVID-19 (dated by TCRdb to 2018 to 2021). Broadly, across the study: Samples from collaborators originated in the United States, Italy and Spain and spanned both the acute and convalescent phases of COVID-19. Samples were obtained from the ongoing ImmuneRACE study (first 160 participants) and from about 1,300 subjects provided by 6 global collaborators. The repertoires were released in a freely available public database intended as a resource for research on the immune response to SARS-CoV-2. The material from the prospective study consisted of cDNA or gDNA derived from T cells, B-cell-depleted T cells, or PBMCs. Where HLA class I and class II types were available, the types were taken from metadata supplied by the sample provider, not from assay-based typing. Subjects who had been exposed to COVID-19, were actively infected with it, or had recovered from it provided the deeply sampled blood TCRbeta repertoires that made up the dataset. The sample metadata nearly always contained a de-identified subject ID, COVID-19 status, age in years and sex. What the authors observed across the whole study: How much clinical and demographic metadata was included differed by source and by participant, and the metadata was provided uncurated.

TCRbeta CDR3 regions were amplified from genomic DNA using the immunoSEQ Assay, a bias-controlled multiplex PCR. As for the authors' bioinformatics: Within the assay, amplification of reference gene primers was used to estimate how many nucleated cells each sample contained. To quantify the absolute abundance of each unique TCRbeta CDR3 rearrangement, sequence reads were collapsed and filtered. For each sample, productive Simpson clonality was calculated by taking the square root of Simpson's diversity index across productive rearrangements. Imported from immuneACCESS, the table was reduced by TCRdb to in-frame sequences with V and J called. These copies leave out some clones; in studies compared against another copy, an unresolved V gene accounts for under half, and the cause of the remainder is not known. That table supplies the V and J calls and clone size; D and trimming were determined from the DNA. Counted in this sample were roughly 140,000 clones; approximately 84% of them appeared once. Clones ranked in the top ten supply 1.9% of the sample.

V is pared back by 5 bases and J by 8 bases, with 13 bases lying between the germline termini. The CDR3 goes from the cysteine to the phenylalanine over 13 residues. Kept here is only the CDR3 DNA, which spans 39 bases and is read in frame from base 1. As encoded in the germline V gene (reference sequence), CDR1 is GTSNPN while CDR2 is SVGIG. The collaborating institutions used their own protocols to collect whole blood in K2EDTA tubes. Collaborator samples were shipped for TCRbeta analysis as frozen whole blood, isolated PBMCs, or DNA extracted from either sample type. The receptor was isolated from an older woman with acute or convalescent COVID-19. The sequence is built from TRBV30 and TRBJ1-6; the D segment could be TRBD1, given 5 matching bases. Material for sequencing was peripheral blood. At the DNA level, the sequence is TGTGCCTGGCGGGGGAGGACGGATTCACCCCTCCACTTT. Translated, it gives CAWRGRTDSPLHF.